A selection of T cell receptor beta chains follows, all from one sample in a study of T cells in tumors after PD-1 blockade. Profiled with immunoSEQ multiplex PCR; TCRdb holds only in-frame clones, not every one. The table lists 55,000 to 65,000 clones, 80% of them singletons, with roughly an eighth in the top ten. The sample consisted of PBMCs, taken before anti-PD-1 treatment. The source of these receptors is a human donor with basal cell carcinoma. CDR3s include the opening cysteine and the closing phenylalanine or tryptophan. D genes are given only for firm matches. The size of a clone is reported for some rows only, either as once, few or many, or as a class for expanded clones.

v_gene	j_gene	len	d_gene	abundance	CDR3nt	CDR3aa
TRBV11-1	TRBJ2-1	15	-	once	TGTGCCAGCAGCCCTCGAGCCGAAAGTTACAATGAGCAGTTCTTC	CASSPRAESYNEQFF
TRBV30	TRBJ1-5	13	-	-	TGTGCCTGGAGTCCACATCGCAATCAGCTCCAGCATTTT	CAWSPHRNQLQHF
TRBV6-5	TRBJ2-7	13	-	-	TGTGCCAGCAGCGTAACCCGGGACGGCGAGCAGTACTTC	CASSVTRDGEQYF
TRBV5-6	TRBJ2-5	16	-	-	TGTGCCAGCAGCTTATTACCAGCGGTGTATGGAGAGACCCAGTACTTC	CASSLLPAVYGETQYF
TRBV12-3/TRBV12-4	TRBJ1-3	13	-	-	TGTGCCAGCAGCTCAGGGGATGAAAACACCATATATTTT	CASSSGDENTIYF
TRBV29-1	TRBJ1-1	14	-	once	TGCAGCGTTGGGGGAGGGCAGCCGAACACTGAAGCTTTCTTT	CSVGGGQPNTEAFF
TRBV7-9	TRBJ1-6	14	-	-	TGTGCCAGCAGCTTAGCCGGTTTTAGTTCACCCCTCCACTTT	CASSLAGFSSPLHF
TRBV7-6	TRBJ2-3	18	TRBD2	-	TGTGCCAGCAGCCTTAGAGGCCAGACTAGCGCGAGCACAGATACGCAGTATTTT	CASSLRGQTSASTDTQYF
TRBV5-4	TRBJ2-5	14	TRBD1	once	TGTGCCAGCAGCGGGGACAGGGAGGGAGAGACCCAGTACTTC	CASSGDREGETQYF
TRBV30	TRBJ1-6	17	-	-	TGTGCCTGGAGTGTAAGGGTGGCAGGGGATTATAATTCACCCCTCCACTTT	CAWSVRVAGDYNSPLHF
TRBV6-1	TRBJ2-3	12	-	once	TGTGCCAGCAGTGAATTTGGGGATACGCAGTATTTT	CASSEFGDTQYF
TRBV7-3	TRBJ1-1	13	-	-	TGTGCCAGCAGTAATACAGGATCTACTGAAGCTTTCTTT	CASSNTGSTEAFF
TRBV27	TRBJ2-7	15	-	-	TGTGCCAGCAGTTTACGGGGCCCATTAACCTACGAGCAGTACTTC	CASSLRGPLTYEQYF
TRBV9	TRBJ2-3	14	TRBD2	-	TGTGCCAGCAGCGTACTAGCGGGGGTCGATACGCAGTATTTT	CASSVLAGVDTQYF
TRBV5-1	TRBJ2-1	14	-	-	TGCGCCAGCAGCTTGGCCGGTGTGGGGGTAGAGCAGTTCTTC	CASSLAGVGVEQFF
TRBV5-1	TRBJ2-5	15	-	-	TGCGCCAGCAGCTTGGGTGTCGGGGTTGGAGAGACCCAGTACTTC	CASSLGVGVGETQYF
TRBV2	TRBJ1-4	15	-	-	TGTGCCAGCACCCCGGGGGGTACGGCTAATGAAAAACTGTTTTTT	CASTPGGTANEKLFF
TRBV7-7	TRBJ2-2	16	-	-	TGTGCTAGCAGCTCCGGGACTGGAGGATACAGCGGGGAGCTGTTTTTT	CASSSGTGGYSGELFF
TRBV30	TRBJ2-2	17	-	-	TGTGCCTGGAGGGTACTCTTTGGCGCTGCGAACACCGGGGAGCTGTTTTTT	CAWRVLFGAANTGELFF
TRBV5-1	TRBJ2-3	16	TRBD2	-	TGCGCCAGCAACGTTGCCGGGACTAGGGCCGCAGATACGCAGTATTTT	CASNVAGTRAADTQYF
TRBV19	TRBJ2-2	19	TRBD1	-	TGTGCCAGTAGTAACAGGGGACGAGACAGGGGATATTATACCGGGGAGCTGTTTTTT	CASSNRGRDRGYYTGELFF
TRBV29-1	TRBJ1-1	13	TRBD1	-	TGCAGCGTCCCGACAGGGCTCTACACTGAAGCTTTCTTT	CSVPTGLYTEAFF
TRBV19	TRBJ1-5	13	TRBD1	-	TGTGCCAGTAGTATTCGGCAGGGGGATCCCCAGCATTTT	CASSIRQGDPQHF
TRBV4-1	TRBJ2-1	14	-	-	TGCGCCAGCAGGGGAGCGCTATCTTACAATGAGCAGTTCTTC	CASRGALSYNEQFF
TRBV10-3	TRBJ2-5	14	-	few	TGTGCCATCAGTGAGGGGCGGCCCCAAGAGACCCAGTACTTC	CAISEGRPQETQYF
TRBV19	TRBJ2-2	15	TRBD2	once	TGTGCCAGTATGAGCCTAGCGGTAGGGACCGGGGAGCTGTTTTTT	CASMSLAVGTGELFF
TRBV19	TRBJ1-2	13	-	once	TGTGCCAGTAGTATAGGGGGAGGGCTGGGCTACACCTTC	CASSIGGGLGYTF
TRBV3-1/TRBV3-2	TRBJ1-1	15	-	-	TGTGCCAGCAGCCCGATGTTACAGGGAAACACTGAAGCTTTCTTT	CASSPMLQGNTEAFF
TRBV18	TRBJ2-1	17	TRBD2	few	TGTGCCAGCTCACCACTCCTAGCGGGGGCCAACTACAATGAGCAGTTCTTC	CASSPLLAGANYNEQFF
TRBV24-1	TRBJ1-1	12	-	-	TGTGCCACCAGTGTGACCCCCGCCCAAGCTTTCTTT	CATSVTPAQAFF
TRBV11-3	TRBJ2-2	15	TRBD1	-	TGTGCCAGCAGCCGCCGGGACAGGAACACCGGGGAGCTGTTTTTT	CASSRRDRNTGELFF
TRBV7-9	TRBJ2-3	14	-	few	TGTGCCAGCAGCAAAAACGGGGCCGTGGATACGCAGTATTTT	CASSKNGAVDTQYF
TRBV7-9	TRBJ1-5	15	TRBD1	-	TGTGCCAGCAGCCGGTGGACAGGGAGGGATCAGCCCCAGCATTTT	CASSRWTGRDQPQHF
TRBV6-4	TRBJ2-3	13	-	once	TGTGCCAGCAGCGCGGCGGCGGGAGATACGCAGTATTTT	CASSAAAGDTQYF
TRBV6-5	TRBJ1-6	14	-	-	TGTGCCAGCAGTTATTTGGGGGGGAATTCACCCCTCCACTTT	CASSYLGGNSPLHF
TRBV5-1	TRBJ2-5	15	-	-	TGCGCCAGCAGCTTGGTTTCGGGGGGCCCCGAGACCCAGTACTTC	CASSLVSGGPETQYF
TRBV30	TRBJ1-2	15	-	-	TGTGCCTGGAGCGGACCCAACATTGAAAACTATGGCTACACCTTC	CAWSGPNIENYGYTF
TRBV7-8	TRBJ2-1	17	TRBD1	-	TGTGCCAGCAGCTTAAGAAGTCAGAGGACAGGGCCCAATGAGCAGTTCTTC	CASSLRSQRTGPNEQFF
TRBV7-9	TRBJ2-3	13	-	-	TGTGCCAGCAGCTCATCGGGCGGCGGGACGCAGTATTTT	CASSSSGGGTQYF
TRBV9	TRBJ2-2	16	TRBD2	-	TGTGCCAGCAGCGTAACTAGCGGGGGGGCCCCGGGGGAGCTGTTTTTT	CASSVTSGGAPGELFF
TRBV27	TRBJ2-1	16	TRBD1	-	TGTGCCAGCAGTCGTCGGACAGGCGGCTCCTACAATGAGCAGTTCTTC	CASSRRTGGSYNEQFF